This T cell receptor (beta chain) appears in the sequencing data of a study of blood T cell repertoires in COVID-19. Assay: immunoSEQ multiplex PCR; the TCRdb copy retains only in-frame clones and omits some. The table has 350,000 to 450,000 clones, about 86% seen once. This receptor was identified in a woman in her sixties with COVID-19, enrolled during active disease. Sequenced sample: peripheral blood.

CDR3 nucleotide sequence: TGCGCCAGCAGCTTGGCAACAGGGGAAGATACGCAGTATTTT. It specifies CASSLATGEDTQYF. The chain uses TRBV5-1 and TRBJ2-3; 7 bases map to TRBD1. V shed 0 bases and J 5 bases; nucleotides not matched to a gene: 3. This CDR3 comprises 14 residues. Germline CDR1 SGHRS, CDR2 YFSETQ.